This TCR beta chain comes out of a study of T cell repertoires in cytomegalovirus infection. Study summary: Based on public TCR beta signatures, there were indications of CMV infection and of a matching HLA type.

In this sample, this clonotype turned up a few times. TCRdb reprocessed the reads with MiXCR, giving one entry per CDR3 protein. The data contain around 630,000 distinct CDR3 sequences, 24% of them seen just once; the ten biggest clones take up 6.5% to 10%. The clonotype was recovered from a human donor in good health (CMV status not recorded). Some clones in this sample may be carry-over from other donors' samples. The sequenced sample consisted of CD8+ T cells from PBMCs.

The CDR3 region has the DNA TGCAGTGCTCGACTCCCCATTGATGAGGGGAGGCACACAGATACGCAGTATTTT. It specifies CSARLPIDEGRHTDTQYF. The V call is TRBV20-1, the J call TRBJ2-3; TRBD2 is a possible D gene (6 bases). CDR3 length: 18 amino acids. Germline assignment: CDR1 DFQATT and CDR2 SNEGSKA (reference sequence). V was clipped by 5 bases and J by 2 bases, with 26 bases between them.